These T cell receptor beta chains were read from a single sample in a study of T cell responses to AZD1222 COVID-19 vaccine. Assay used: immunoSEQ multiplex PCR; TCRdb lists only in-frame clones, some missing. Of 200,000 or so clones listed, approximately 94% were seen once; the top ten hold 7.5% to 9.5%. Here the sequenced sample was peripheral blood, taken on day 0 of AZD1222 vaccination. These receptors were collected from an adult in good health. Both conserved end residues are trimmed from each CDR3. Each record gives: D gene, V gene, J gene, CDR3 protein. D genes are given only for firm matches.

TRBD1	TRBV23-1	TRBJ2-7	ASSQPGQGFISYEQY
TRBD2	TRBV4-2	TRBJ2-7	ASSQGTSGRLYEQY
.	TRBV6-5	TRBJ2-1	ASSYSADSHEQF
TRBD1	TRBV19	TRBJ2-1	ASSYGDRGDNEQF
TRBD1	TRBV28	TRBJ1-2	AITQGGGYT
TRBD2	TRBV28	TRBJ2-1	ASTPGGLAGRGDEQF
.	TRBV5-6	TRBJ2-5	ASSGDRQETQY
TRBD1	TRBV9	TRBJ2-7	ASSVATGRTYEQY
.	TRBV6-2/TRBV6-3	TRBJ2-1	ASSPVGDERF
.	TRBV3-1/TRBV3-2	TRBJ2-1	ASSPQIGDEQF
.	TRBV2	TRBJ1-3	ASSEVHVSSGNTIY
.	TRBV13	TRBJ1-4	ASSLFEGTFSGNEKLF
.	TRBV28	TRBJ2-7	ASGTHYEQY
.	TRBV18	TRBJ2-2	ASSLQQGTGELF
.	TRBV28	TRBJ1-6	ASSLRGQNSPLH
.	TRBV28	TRBJ2-2	ASSLTGGTGELF
TRBD1	TRBV19	TRBJ2-2	ASSGTGGSGELF
TRBD2	TRBV6-6	TRBJ2-5	ASSYGGGELQETQY
.	TRBV19	TRBJ2-1	ASSSDRAGGSYNEQF
.	TRBV4-3	TRBJ1-1	ASSTHNRDPNTEAF
.	TRBV7-2	TRBJ1-2	ASSLVLAGYYGYT
.	TRBV24-1	TRBJ2-1	ATSALRLGGANEQF
TRBD2	TRBV27	TRBJ2-7	ASSVAGTIVEQY
TRBD1	TRBV10-2	TRBJ2-7	ASSEGRGSYEQY
.	TRBV5-6	TRBJ1-1	ASSLRTEAF
.	TRBV10-2	TRBJ1-6	ASSESGQNNSPLH
.	TRBV9	TRBJ1-5	ASSQGQDSNQPQH
.	TRBV29-1	TRBJ1-4	SVGGGPSGEKLF
TRBD2	TRBV5-1	TRBJ2-5	ASSLEASGSRGQETQY
.	TRBV27	TRBJ2-2	ARGTVSNTGELF
.	TRBV18	TRBJ2-2	ASSQGPHLTTGELF
.	TRBV5-1	TRBJ2-2	ASSFSGARNTGELF
.	TRBV28	TRBJ2-3	ATRPGGSTDTQY
.	TRBV12-5	TRBJ2-1	ASGVGTGALIAGGEQF
TRBD1	TRBV19	TRBJ1-5	ASSTTGNSQPQH
.	TRBV30	TRBJ1-6	AWRFHNSPLH
.	TRBV11-3	TRBJ2-7	ASSDGFGGHDEQY
.	TRBV5-1	TRBJ2-7	ASMTEQY
.	TRBV3-1/TRBV3-2	TRBJ1-1	ASSQGDNTEAF
TRBD1	TRBV7-3	TRBJ2-1	ASSPQGAHEQF
.	TRBV11-2	TRBJ1-5	ASSQGQISNQPQH
.	TRBV19	TRBJ2-6	ASSIVGDRPSRRANVLT